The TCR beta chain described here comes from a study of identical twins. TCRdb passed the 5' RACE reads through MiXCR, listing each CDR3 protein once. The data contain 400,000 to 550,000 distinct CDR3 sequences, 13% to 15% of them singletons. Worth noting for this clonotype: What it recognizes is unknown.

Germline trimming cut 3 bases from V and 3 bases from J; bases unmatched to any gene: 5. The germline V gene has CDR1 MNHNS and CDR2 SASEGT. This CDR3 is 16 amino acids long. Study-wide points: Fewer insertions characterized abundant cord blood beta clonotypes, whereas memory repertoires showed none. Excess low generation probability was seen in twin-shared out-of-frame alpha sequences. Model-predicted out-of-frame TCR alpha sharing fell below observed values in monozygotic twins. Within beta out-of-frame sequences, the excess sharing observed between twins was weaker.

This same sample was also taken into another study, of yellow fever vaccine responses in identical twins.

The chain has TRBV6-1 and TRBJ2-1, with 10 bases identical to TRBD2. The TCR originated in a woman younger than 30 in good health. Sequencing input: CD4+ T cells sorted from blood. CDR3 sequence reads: CASSEIAGGFYNEQFF. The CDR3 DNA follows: TGTGCCAGCAGTGAGATAGCGGGAGGATTCTACAATGAGCAGTTCTTC.